Sequencing of this T cell receptor beta chain was carried out in a study of spatial heterogeneity in lung cancer. By frequency in the sample, this clonotype is medium-sized. Its antigen is still unknown. The size of this beta chain means little, since it is a stray read in a library made for alpha chains. This CDR3 is 15 amino acids long. From germline, CDR1 is SGHTA and CDR2 FQGNSA. Trimming shortened V by 3 bases and J by 3 bases, and 14 bases separated the two germline ends. Time point indicated: sample taken at primary tumor resection. Untreated early-stage non-small cell lung cancer patients, some 70 in total, were the donors. Whole RNA, which was extracted from tumor, nontumor lung tissue or frozen PBMC, was sequenced without any cell sorting. Study results and limitations: Tumor mutation counts were tracked by expanded intratumoral alpha and beta TCR counts.

One entry per CDR3 protein, called by TCRdb with MiXCR from the 5' RACE reads. The sample carries 4,000 or so distinct CDR3 sequences, around a tenth recorded once. The V call is TRBV7-2, the J call TRBJ1-1; D gene ambiguous. Sample: lung tumor tissue, taken at surgery. The TCR comes from a male donor with early-stage non-small cell lung cancer. For the CDR3, the DNA is TGTGCCAGCAGCTTCGCAGGCCTGGGGTACACTGAAGCTTTCTTT. Residues: CASSFAGLGYTEAFF. Together with reference TRBV7-2 and TRBJ1-1, the CDR3 gives the full variable domain: GAGVSQSPSNKVTEKGKDVELRCDPISGHTALYWYRQSLGQGLEFLIYFQGNSAPDKSGLPSDRFSAERTGGSVSTLTIQRTQQEDSAVYLCASSFAGLGYTEAFFGQGTRLTVV.